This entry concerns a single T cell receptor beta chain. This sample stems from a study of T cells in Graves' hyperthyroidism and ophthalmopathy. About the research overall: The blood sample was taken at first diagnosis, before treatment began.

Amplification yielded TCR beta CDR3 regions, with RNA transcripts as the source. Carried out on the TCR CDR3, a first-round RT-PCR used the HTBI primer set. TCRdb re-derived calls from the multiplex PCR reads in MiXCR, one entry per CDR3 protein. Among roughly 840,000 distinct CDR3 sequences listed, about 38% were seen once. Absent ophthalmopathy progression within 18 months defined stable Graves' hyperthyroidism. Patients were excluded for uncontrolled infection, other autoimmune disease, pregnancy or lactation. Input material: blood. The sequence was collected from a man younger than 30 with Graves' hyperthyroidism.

DNA of the CDR3: TGTGCCAGCAGCATGGAGGGCGCAGATACGCAGTATTTT. Translating it yields CASSMEGADTQYF. This chain links TRBV7-2 with TRBJ1-5; the D gene is possibly TRBD2 (6 bases). TRBJ2-3 matches the DNA end more closely, so the J call is doubtful. CDR1 SGHTA and CDR2 FQGNSA come from the germline V gene. The CDR3 has 13 residues.